This T cell receptor (beta chain) was sequenced during a study of T cell responses to AZD1222 COVID-19 vaccine. Study-wide results and limits: The sample set comprised mostly white British donors with more females, and clonal diversity was possibly underestimated. At study baseline, merely over 5 AZD1222 recipients were seropositive. Spike-wide vaccine-associated CD4 TCRs dominated at 160-218 and 743-854. Nearly half of spike-specific TCRs reportedly target unmutated variant regions.

Measured with immunoSEQ multiplex PCR; TCRdb has only the in-frame clones, and not every one. The sample has 93,000 or so clones, 75% to 90% seen once. Of note for this clone: Antigen: not known.

Unmatched junction bases numbered 12, after V lost 4 bases and J lost 7 bases. CDR3 length: 16 amino acids. Germline V gene lookup returns CDR1 MNHEY and CDR2 SMNVEV (reference sequence). The chain is built from TRBV27 and TRBJ2-1, with 8 positions matching TRBD2. The TCR comes from an adult in good health. The sequencing here drew on peripheral blood, taken on day 0 of AZD1222 vaccination. CDR3 nucleotides: TGTGCCAGCAGTTCATCACTAGCGGCCTTAGGGAATGAGCAGTTCTTC. It codes for CASSSSLAALGNEQFF.